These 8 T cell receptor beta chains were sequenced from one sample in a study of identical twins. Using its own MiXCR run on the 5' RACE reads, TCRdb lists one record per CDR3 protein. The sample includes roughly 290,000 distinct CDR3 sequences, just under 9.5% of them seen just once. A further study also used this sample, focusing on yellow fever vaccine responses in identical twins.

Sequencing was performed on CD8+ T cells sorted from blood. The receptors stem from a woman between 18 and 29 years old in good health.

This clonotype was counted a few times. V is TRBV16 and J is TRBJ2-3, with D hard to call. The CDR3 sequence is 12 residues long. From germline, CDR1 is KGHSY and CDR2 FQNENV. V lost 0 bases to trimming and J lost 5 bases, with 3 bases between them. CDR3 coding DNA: TGTGCCAGCAGCCAATCGAAAGATACGCAGTATTTT. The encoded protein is CASSQSKDTQYF. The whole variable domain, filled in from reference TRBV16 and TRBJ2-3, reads GEEVAQTPKHLVRGEGQKAKLYCAPIKGHSYVFWYQQVLKNEFKFLISFQNENVFDETGMPKERFSAKCLPNSPCSLEIQATKLEDSAVYFCASSQSKDTQYFGPGTRLTVL.

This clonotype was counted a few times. The CDR3 nucleotides are TGCAGTGCTAGAGTCTGGGCGAGCCCCACAGACCACAACATCTACGAGCAGTACTTC. Translated, it gives CSARVWASPTDHNIYEQYF. This chain uses TRBV20-1 with TRBJ2-7; D is unclear. The germline V gene encodes CDR1 DFQATT and CDR2 SNEGSKA (reference sequence). Trimming left V 1 base short and J 3 bases short, with 28 bases between. The CDR3 is 19 amino acids.

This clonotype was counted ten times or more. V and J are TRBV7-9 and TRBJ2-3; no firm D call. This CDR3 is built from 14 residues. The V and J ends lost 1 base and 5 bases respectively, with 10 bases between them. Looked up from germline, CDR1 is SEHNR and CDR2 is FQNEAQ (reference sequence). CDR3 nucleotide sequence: TGTGCCAGCAGCTTAGGGTTGAACGGAGATACGCAGTATTTT. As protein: CASSLGLNGDTQYF.

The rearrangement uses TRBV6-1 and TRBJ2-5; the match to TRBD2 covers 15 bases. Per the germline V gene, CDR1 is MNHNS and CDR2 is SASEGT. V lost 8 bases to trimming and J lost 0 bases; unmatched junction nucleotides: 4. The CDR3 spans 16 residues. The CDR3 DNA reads TGTGCCAGCGGGACTAGCGGGGGGACCGACCAAGAGACCCAGTACTTC. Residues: CASGTSGGTDQETQYF.

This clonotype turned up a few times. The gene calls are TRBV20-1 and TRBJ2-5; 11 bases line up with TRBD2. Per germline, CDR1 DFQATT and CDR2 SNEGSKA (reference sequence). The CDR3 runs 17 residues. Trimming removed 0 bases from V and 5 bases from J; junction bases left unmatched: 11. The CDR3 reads CSARDLISGGAGETQYF. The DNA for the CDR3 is TGCAGTGCTAGAGATCTCATTAGCGGGGGGGCCGGGGAGACCCAGTACTTC.

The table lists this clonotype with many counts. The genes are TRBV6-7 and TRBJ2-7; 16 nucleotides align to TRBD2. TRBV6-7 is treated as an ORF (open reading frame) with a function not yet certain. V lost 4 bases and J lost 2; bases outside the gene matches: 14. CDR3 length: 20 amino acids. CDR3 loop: CASSFCRTGTSGRVAYEQYF. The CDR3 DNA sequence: TGTGCCAGCAGTTTTTGCCGAACCGGGACTAGCGGGAGGGTCGCCTACGAGCAGTACTTC.

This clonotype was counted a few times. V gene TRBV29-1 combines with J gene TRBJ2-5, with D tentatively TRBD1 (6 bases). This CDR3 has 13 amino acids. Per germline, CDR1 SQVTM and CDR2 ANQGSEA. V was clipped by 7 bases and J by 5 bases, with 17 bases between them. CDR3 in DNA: TGCAGCGCTCGGACGGACAGCCGGGAGACCCAGTACTTC. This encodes CSARTDSRETQYF.

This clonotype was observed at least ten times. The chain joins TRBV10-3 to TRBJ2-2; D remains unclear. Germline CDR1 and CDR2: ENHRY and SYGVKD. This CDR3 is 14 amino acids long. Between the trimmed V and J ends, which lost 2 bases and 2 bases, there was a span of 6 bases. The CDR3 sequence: CAISEGLNTGELFF. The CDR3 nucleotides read TGTGCCATCAGTGAGGGCCTAAACACCGGGGAGCTGTTTTTT.